Below are 14 T cell receptor beta chains sequenced from a single sample in a study of blood T cell repertoires in COVID-19. Assay: immunoSEQ multiplex PCR; the TCRdb copy retains only in-frame clones and omits some. Of about 200,000 clones listed, approximately 83% are singletons. Input material: peripheral blood. The origin of the receptors is a human donor with active or convalescent COVID-19. The donor label of this sample is uncertain.

V is TRBV6-6 and J is TRBJ1-5; 7 nucleotides line up with TRBD1. CDR1 MNHNY and CDR2 SVGAGI come from the germline V gene (reference sequence). V was clipped by 5 bases and J by 11 bases; unmatched bases: 18. The CDR3 is 16 residues long. This CDR3 is CASSPNTGEQGMAQHF. The CDR3, as DNA: TGTGCCAGCAGTCCAAATACAGGGGAGCAAGGGATGGCCCAGCATTTT.

This clone has just one count. The rearrangement uses TRBV5-6 and TRBJ2-3, with 13 bases fitting TRBD2. The CDR3 totals 18 residues. Looked up from germline, CDR1 is SGHDT and CDR2 is YYEEEE. Losses at the gene ends were 3 bases for V and 3 bases for J; bases not matched to a gene: 10. In DNA, the CDR3 is TGTGCCAGCAGCTCGGCCCAACTAGCGGGAGGGCCTACAGATACGCAGTATTTT. This encodes CASSSAQLAGGPTDTQYF.

The DNA for the CDR3 is TGTGCCAGTAGTATCTTCCGGGATGAAAAACTGTTTTTT. This sequence encodes CASSIFRDEKLFF. The gene calls are TRBV19 and TRBJ1-4; D is unresolved. Trimming left V 3 bases short and J 6 bases short, with 8 bases between. Germline V gene lookup returns CDR1 LNHDA and CDR2 SQIVND (reference sequence). The CDR3 length is 13 residues.

The V and J genes are TRBV5-1 and TRBJ2-3; 7 nucleotides align to TRBD1. This CDR3 has 14 residues. From germline, CDR1 is SGHRS and CDR2 YFSETQ. Germline trimming cut 0 bases from V and 6 bases from J; bases unmatched to any gene: 4. CDR3 protein: CASSLGDSGDTQYF. The CDR3, as DNA: TGCGCCAGCAGCTTGGGGGACAGCGGCGATACGCAGTATTTT.

The V call is TRBV30, the J call TRBJ2-3; tentative D call: TRBD2 (5 bases). CDR1 and CDR2 from the germline V gene are GTSNPN and SVGIG (reference sequence). The CDR3 totals 12 residues. Trimming removed 0 bases at V and 6 bases at J, with 7 bases between. CDR3 in DNA: TGTGCCTGGAGTGTACTAGAGGATACGCAGTATTTT. Translated, it gives CAWSVLEDTQYF.

The chain couples TRBV5-5 to TRBJ2-7; D remains ambiguous. V was trimmed by 0 bases and J by 2 bases, leaving 12 bases between them. This CDR3 is built from 15 residues. The germline CDR1 and CDR2 sequences are SGHKS and YYEKEE (reference sequence). Here the CDR3 DNA reads TGTGCCAGCAGCTTGGGTGCTGCGGATACCTACGAGCAGTACTTC. Its protein is CASSLGAADTYEQYF.

CDR3 in DNA: TGTGCCAGCAACGAGGGGGCGCGGGCAGATACGCAGTATTTT. Its translation: CASNEGARADTQYF. V gene TRBV9 combines with J gene TRBJ2-3, with 7 bases that match TRBD1. CDR1 is SGDLS and CDR2 is YYNGEE in the germline V gene. The CDR3 totals 14 residues. The ends lost 6 bases at V and 4 bases at J; junction bases unmatched: 8.

The chain uses TRBV5-1 and TRBJ2-3, with D perhaps matching TRBD2 (5 bases). This CDR3 region has 11 residues. Trimming cost V 4 bases and J 5 bases, with 5 bases left between them. Germline V lookup: CDR1 SGHRS, CDR2 YFSETQ. The CDR3 spells CASSRGDTQYF. CDR3 DNA: TGCGCCAGCAGCCGGGGAGATACGCAGTATTTT.

The CDR3 coding sequence is TGCGCCAGCAGCTTGAGAGGAGGGGAGGCCGGGGAGCTGTTTTTT. Translated: CASSLRGGEAGELFF. V gene TRBV5-1 combines with J gene TRBJ2-2; maybe TRBD2 (6 bases). The V gene's germline CDR1 is SGHRS and CDR2 YFSETQ. The CDR3 spans 15 residues. V lost 1 base and J 6 bases, leaving 13 bases between the germline ends.

The chain joins TRBV7-9 to TRBJ2-6, with TRBD1 identical over 8 bases. This CDR3 is built from 16 residues. V was clipped by 5 bases and J by 0 bases; unmatched bases: 3. Looked up from germline, CDR1 is SEHNR and CDR2 is FQNEAQ (reference sequence). DNA of the CDR3: TGTGCCAGCAGCCGGGACAGGCCCTCTGGGGCCAACGTCCTGACTTTC. Encoded protein: CASSRDRPSGANVLTF.

This chain links TRBV5-5 with TRBJ1-4; unclear D gene. This CDR3 contains 15 residues. CDR1 SGHKS and CDR2 YYEKEE come from the germline V gene (reference sequence). Between the trimmed V and J ends, which lost 0 bases and 0 bases, there was a span of 6 bases. This CDR3 reads CASSLDGATNEKLFF. The CDR3 DNA is TGTGCCAGCAGCTTGGATGGAGCAACTAATGAAAAACTGTTTTTT.

The V call is TRBV25-1, the J call TRBJ2-3; 8 bases are a match to TRBD2. This CDR3 is 14 amino acids long. J was trimmed by 1 base and V by 8 bases; bases with no gene match: 5. The germline V gene encodes CDR1 MGHDK and CDR2 SYGVNS. The CDR3 loop is CASGISGGTDTQYF. The CDR3 bases are TGTGCCAGCGGTATTAGCGGGGGCACAGATACGCAGTATTTT.

This rearrangement joins TRBV5-1 to TRBJ2-3, with 15 positions matching TRBD2. Per the germline V gene, CDR1 is SGHRS and CDR2 is YFSETQ. The CDR3 sequence is 16 residues long. V was pared by 7 bases and J by 6 bases, with 9 bases of the junction left unmatched. DNA for the CDR3: TGCGCCAGCGCTAGGACTAGCGGGAGGGCCGGCGATACGCAGTATTTT. This sequence encodes CASARTSGRAGDTQYF.

The chain uses TRBV27 and TRBJ2-7; tentatively, D is TRBD1 (6 bases). The CDR3 consists of 15 residues. Germline V CDR1 and CDR2: MNHEY, SMNVEV (reference sequence). V was trimmed by 5 bases and J by 2 bases, leaving 16 bases between them. The CDR3 sequence: CASSLSQGPTYEQYF. CDR3 sequence (DNA): TGTGCCAGCAGTCTCTCACAGGGACCAACCTACGAGCAGTACTTC.